These 21 T cell receptor beta chains came from one sample sequenced in a study of beta chain features in type 1 diabetes. General study findings and limits: Shorter TCRB CDR3s, moderately but significantly so, were found in Type 1 diabetes patients in all four CD4+ subsets.

These receptors' antigens are unknown. Expressed TCRB transcripts were sequenced, since all the RNA that had been isolated was reverse transcribed. The protocol was immunoSEQ multiplex PCR, while the TCRdb copy is restricted to in-frame clones and leaves out a portion. Of 250,000 or so clones listed, over 20% are singletons. The source material was naive CD4+ T cells from blood. The receptor set was obtained from a woman aged 40 to 50 with type 1 diabetes.

V usage is TRBV6-5 and J usage is TRBJ2-4; a possible D gene is TRBD1 (6 bases). The germline CDR1 and CDR2 sequences are MNHEY and SVGAGI. This CDR3 spans 13 amino acids. Trimming took off 5 bases at V and 8 bases at J, with 13 bases between the two ends. The CDR3 region has the DNA TGTGCCAGCAGTCCGCCTCAGGGGCACATTCAGTACTTC. Translated: CASSPPQGHIQYF.

The rearrangement uses TRBV5-1 and TRBJ2-7; TRBD1 aligns across 8 bases. The germline V gene has CDR1 SGHRS and CDR2 YFSETQ. This CDR3 has 12 residues. Trimming cost V 4 bases and J 7 bases; bases outside gene matches: 4. In DNA form, the CDR3 reads TGCGCCAGCAGCGGACAGGGCAATGAGCAGTACTTC. Amino acid sequence: CASSGQGNEQYF.

This clone has a handful of counts. This chain joins TRBV6-5 and TRBJ2-1, with 9 bases matching TRBD2. This CDR3 comprises 13 residues. The trim removed 10 bases at V and 11 bases at J, leaving 12 bases unmatched. Germline V gene sequence: CDR1 MNHEY, CDR2 SVGAGI. The CDR3 region has the DNA TGTGCCACCACAGCAGCGGGGGGCCGAAAGCAGTTCTTC. Protein sequence: CATTAAGGRKQFF.

V gene TRBV9 combines with J gene TRBJ2-3, with 7 positions matching TRBD1. V lost 0 bases, J lost 6 bases, and 10 bases stayed unmatched. Germline V CDR1 and CDR2: SGDLS, YYNGEE. CDR3 length equals 16 residues. Written as DNA, the CDR3 is TGTGCCAGCAGCGTAGTTGGGACAGCTCCCGGGGATACGCAGTATTTT. It codes for CASSVVGTAPGDTQYF.

This clone was observed a handful of times. This sample also contains other DNA sequences that code for the same CDR3. The chain joins TRBV18 to TRBJ2-7, with 11 positions matching TRBD1. This CDR3 has 14 residues. The J segment lost 4 bases and the V segment lost 2 bases, leaving 1 base of the junction unmatched. The V gene's germline CDR1 is KGHSH and CDR2 LQKENI. CDR3 in DNA: TGTGCCAGCTCACCAGGGACAGGGGGTTACGAGCAGTACTTC. Amino acid sequence: CASSPGTGGYEQYF. Drawing the rest from reference TRBV18 and TRBJ2-7, the complete variable domain is NAGVMQNPRHLVRRRGQEARLRCSPMKGHSHVYWYRQLPEEGLKFMVYLQKENIIDESGMPKERFSAEFPKEGPSILRIQQVVRGDSAAYFCASSPGTGGYEQYFGPGTRLTVT.

In DNA, the CDR3 is TGTGCCAGCAGCGTTGGGGACAGTACAAGCTTACTATACGAGCAGTACTTC. It translates to CASSVGDSTSLLYEQYF. V gene TRBV9 combines with J gene TRBJ2-7, with 7 bases identical to TRBD1. V lost 2 bases and J lost 4; bases outside the gene matches: 15. The germline V gene encodes CDR1 SGDLS and CDR2 YYNGEE. The length of the CDR3 is 17 residues.

The rearrangement uses TRBV5-6 and TRBJ1-2, with D possibly being TRBD1 (6 bases). This CDR3 spans 14 amino acids. V lost 2 bases to trimming and J lost 0 bases, with 8 bases between them. Germline V gene data show CDR1 as SGHDT and CDR2 as YYEEEE. Here the CDR3 reads CASSLPGANYGYTF. The DNA for the CDR3 is TGTGCCAGCAGCTTACCAGGGGCTAACTATGGCTACACCTTC.

In its sample, this clone was seen a few times. The chain combines TRBV7-2 with TRBJ2-5, with 7 nucleotides matching TRBD2. The trim removed 1 base at V and 5 bases at J, leaving 7 bases unmatched. The germline V gene has CDR1 SGHTA and CDR2 FQGNSA. The CDR3 loop spans 15 amino acids. The chain's CDR3 is CASSLELGGSETQYF. As DNA, the CDR3 is TGTGCCAGCAGCTTAGAGTTGGGGGGGTCGGAGACCCAGTACTTC.

V is TRBV28 and J is TRBJ1-2; no reliable D call. The germline CDR1 and CDR2 sequences are MDHEN and SYDVKM. V dropped 5 bases and J dropped 7 bases, with 11 bases sitting between them. The CDR3 loop spans 12 amino acids. The DNA of the CDR3 is TGTGCCAGCAGTCGCCTCGAGTCTGGCTACACCTTC. Translated, it gives CASSRLESGYTF.

This clone was seen more than once but under ten times. The chain has TRBV11-2 and TRBJ2-1; 14 nucleotides agree with TRBD2. Losses at the gene ends were 4 bases for V and 8 bases for J; bases not matched to a gene: 7. CDR3 length: 16 residues. Germline V gene lookup returns CDR1 SGHAT and CDR2 FQNNGV. DNA for the CDR3: TGTGCCAGCAGCTCCCTCGGGACTAGCGGGAGCTATGAGCAGTTCTTC. Amino acids: CASSSLGTSGSYEQFF.

In its sample, this clone was seen a few times. The gene calls are TRBV5-1 and TRBJ1-5; D ambiguous. Germline V gives CDR1 SGHRS, CDR2 YFSETQ. There are 15 residues in the CDR3. With 1 base removed from V and 5 bases from J, the gap between germline ends came to 13 bases. CDR3 DNA sequence: TGCGCCAGCAGCTTGAACGACGGCCAGGATCAGCCCCAGCATTTT. Translating gives CASSLNDGQDQPQHF.

V and J are TRBV23-1 and TRBJ1-2, with D possibly being TRBD1 (5 bases). TRBV23-1 is an ORF, with its function uncertain. Trimming removed 0 bases from V and 4 bases from J, with 24 bases in between. There are 19 residues in the CDR3. CDR3 region: CASSQSPRGRTYLGYGYTF. CDR3 in DNA: TGCGCCAGCAGTCAATCCCCCCGAGGGAGGACATATCTGGGCTATGGCTACACCTTC.

The genes are TRBV30 and TRBJ2-1, with D possibly being TRBD2 (6 bases). This CDR3 spans 14 amino acids. V gave up 1 base and J gave up 0 bases, with 7 bases separating them. Germline CDR1 GTSNPN, CDR2 SVGIG (reference sequence). For the CDR3, the DNA is TGTGCCTGGAGTGCGGAGGGCTCCTACAATGAGCAGTTCTTC. Its translation is CAWSAEGSYNEQFF.

This clone has just a few counts. This chain connects TRBV29-1 to TRBJ2-7; 7 bases are a match to TRBD1. CDR3 length: 13 amino acids. Germline V gene data show CDR1 as SQVTM and CDR2 as ANQGSEA. Trimming removed 3 bases from V and 7 bases from J; junction bases left unmatched: 9. The CDR3 loop is CSVDGTELREQYF. The CDR3 nucleotides read TGCAGCGTTGATGGGACAGAGCTACGAGAGCAGTACTTC.

This clone showed up just a few times. The chain couples TRBV7-3 to TRBJ2-3, with a tentative D call TRBD1 (6 bases). This CDR3 spans 15 amino acids. Germline values: CDR1 SGHTA, CDR2 FQGTGA. The ends were cut back, 5 bases at V and 1 base at J, with 13 bases in the middle. The DNA of the CDR3 is TGTGCCAGCAGCATGAGGACAGTAGGCACAGATACGCAGTATTTT. This translates into CASSMRTVGTDTQYF.

The genes are TRBV5-1 and TRBJ2-1; perhaps TRBD2 as D (6 bases). CDR3 size: 13 residues. Trimming pared 4 bases from V and 5 bases from J, leaving 10 bases between. CDR1 is SGHRS and CDR2 is YFSETQ in the germline V gene. The CDR3 DNA sequence: TGCGCCAGCAGCCCCGGCGGGAACAATGAGCAGTTCTTC. It translates to CASSPGGNNEQFF. Full variable domain (rest looked up from reference TRBV5-1 and TRBJ2-1): KAGVTQTPRYLIKTRGQQVTLSCSPISGHRSVSWYQQTPGQGLQFLFEYFSETQRNKGNFPGRFSGRQFSNSRSEMNVSTLELGDSALYLCASSPGGNNEQFFGPGTRLTVL.

The genes are TRBV4-1 and TRBJ1-2, with D tentatively TRBD1 (5 bases). V was pared by 0 bases and J by 4 bases, with 18 bases between. The CDR3 is 17 residues long. Germline assignment: CDR1 MGHRA and CDR2 YSYEKL. CDR3 DNA sequence: TGCGCCAGCAGCCAAGAGGACAAGACGCGGACTATCTATGGCTACACCTTC. This codes for CASSQEDKTRTIYGYTF.

This clone was seen more than once but under ten times. The chain uses TRBV14 and TRBJ2-7; TRBD2 might be the D (5 bases). The V end was cut by 4 bases, the J end by 3 bases, with 13 bases between. The CDR3 spans 14 residues. Per germline, CDR1 SGHDN and CDR2 FVKESK. The CDR3 is CASSRETGIYEQYF. CDR3 DNA: TGTGCCAGCAGCCGAGAAACCGGGATCTACGAGCAGTACTTC.

There are a few counts of this clone. This rearrangement joins TRBV2 to TRBJ2-1; the D is unclear. This CDR3 is 14 amino acids long. The V end was cut by 9 bases, the J end by 4 bases, with 16 bases between. Germline loops: CDR1 SNHLY, CDR2 FYNNEI. The CDR3 DNA sequence: TGTGCCAGAGCTTATGGAGCTGCGTACAATGAGCAGTTCTTC. Protein sequence: CARAYGAAYNEQFF.

J is TRBJ2-3 and V is TRBV19; tentative D call: TRBD1 (5 bases). The CDR3 consists of 12 residues. Germline V lookup: CDR1 LNHDA, CDR2 SQIVND (reference sequence). Trimming took off 7 bases at V and 14 bases at J, with 19 bases between the two ends. DNA for the CDR3: TGTGCCAGTACTCAGGGCCCTAGGGGTCCGTATTTT. This sequence encodes CASTQGPRGPYF.

J is TRBJ1-1 and V is TRBV30; D remains unclear. This CDR3 region has 13 residues. Trimming shortened V by 4 bases and J by 1 base, and 10 bases separated the two germline ends. Per the germline V gene, CDR1 is GTSNPN and CDR2 is SVGIG (reference sequence). The CDR3 region is CAWKRAGNTEAFF. The CDR3 nucleotides are TGTGCCTGGAAGCGGGCGGGGAACACTGAAGCTTTCTTT.